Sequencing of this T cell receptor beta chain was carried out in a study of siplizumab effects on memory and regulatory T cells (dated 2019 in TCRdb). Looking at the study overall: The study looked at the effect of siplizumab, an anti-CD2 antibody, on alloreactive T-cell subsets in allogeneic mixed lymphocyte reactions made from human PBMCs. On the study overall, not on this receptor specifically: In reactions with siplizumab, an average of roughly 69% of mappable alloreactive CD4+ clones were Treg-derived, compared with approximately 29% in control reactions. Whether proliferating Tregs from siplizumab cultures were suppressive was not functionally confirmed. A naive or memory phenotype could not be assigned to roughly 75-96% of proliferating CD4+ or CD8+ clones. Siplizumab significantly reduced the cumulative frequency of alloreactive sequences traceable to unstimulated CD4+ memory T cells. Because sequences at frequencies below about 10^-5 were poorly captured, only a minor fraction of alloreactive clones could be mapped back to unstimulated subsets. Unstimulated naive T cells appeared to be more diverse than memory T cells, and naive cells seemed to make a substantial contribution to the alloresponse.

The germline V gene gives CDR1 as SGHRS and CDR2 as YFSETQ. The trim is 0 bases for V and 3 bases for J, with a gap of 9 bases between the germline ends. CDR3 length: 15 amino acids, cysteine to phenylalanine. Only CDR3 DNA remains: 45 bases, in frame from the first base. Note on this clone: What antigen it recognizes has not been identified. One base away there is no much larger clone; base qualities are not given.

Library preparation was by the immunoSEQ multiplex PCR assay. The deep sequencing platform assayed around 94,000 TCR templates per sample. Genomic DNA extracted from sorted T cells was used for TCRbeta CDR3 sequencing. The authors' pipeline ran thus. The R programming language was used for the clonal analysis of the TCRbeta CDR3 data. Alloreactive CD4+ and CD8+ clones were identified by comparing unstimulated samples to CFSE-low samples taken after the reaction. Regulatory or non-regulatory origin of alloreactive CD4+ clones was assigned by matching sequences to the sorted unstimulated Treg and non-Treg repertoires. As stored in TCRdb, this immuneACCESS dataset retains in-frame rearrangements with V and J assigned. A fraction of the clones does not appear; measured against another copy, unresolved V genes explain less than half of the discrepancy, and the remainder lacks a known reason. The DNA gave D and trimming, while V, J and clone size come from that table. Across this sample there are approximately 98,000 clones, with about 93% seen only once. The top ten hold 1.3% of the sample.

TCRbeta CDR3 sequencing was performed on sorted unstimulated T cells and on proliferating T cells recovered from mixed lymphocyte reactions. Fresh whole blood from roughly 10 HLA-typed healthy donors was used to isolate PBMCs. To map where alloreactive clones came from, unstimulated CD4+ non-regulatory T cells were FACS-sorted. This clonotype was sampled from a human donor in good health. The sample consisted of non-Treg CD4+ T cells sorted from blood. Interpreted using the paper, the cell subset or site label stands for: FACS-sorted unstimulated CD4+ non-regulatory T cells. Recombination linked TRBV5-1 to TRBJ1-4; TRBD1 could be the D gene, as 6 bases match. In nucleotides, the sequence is TGCGCCAGCAGCTTGGCAGGGGTAGCTAATGAAAAACTGTTTTTT. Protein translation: CASSLAGVANEKLFF. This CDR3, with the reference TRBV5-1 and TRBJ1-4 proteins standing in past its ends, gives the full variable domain KAGVTQTPRYLIKTRGQQVTLSCSPISGHRSVSWYQQTPGQGLQFLFEYFSETQRNKGNFPGRFSGRQFSNSRSEMNVSTLELGDSALYLCASSLAGVANEKLFFGSGTQLSVL.